Listed below are T cell receptor beta chains from one sample, sequenced in a study of control samples from healthy donors and cancer patients. The table came from immunoSEQ multiplex PCR; TCRdb's copy has only in-frame clones and leaves some out. The sample includes 150,000 to 200,000 clones, approximately 92% of them seen just once. The sample comprised blood. These receptors were taken from a man between 25 and 39 years old in good health. Both conserved end residues are part of each CDR3. Each record gives: V gene, clone size, CDR3 length, J gene, D gene, CDR3 DNA, CDR3 protein. A D gene is named only where the DNA matches it firmly. Clone size appears in some rows only: once, few, many, or a class for an expanded clone.

v_call: TRBV15; clone_size: NA; cdr3_length: 15; j_call: TRBJ2-1; d_call: TRBD2; cdr3_nt: TGTGCCACCAGCACCGAAGCGGGAGGGCCGGATGAGCAGTTCTTC; cdr3_aa: CATSTEAGGPDEQFF
v_call: TRBV5-1; clone_size: NA; cdr3_length: 14; j_call: TRBJ1-1; d_call: TRBD1; cdr3_nt: TGCGCCAGCAGCCAACCGGGACAGATCACTGAAGCTTTCTTT; cdr3_aa: CASSQPGQITEAFF
v_call: TRBV19; clone_size: NA; cdr3_length: 14; j_call: TRBJ2-7; d_call: NA; cdr3_nt: TGTGCCAGTAGTATTTCCTCTCCGACCAACGAGCAGTACTTC; cdr3_aa: CASSISSPTNEQYF
v_call: TRBV4-2; clone_size: NA; cdr3_length: 17; j_call: TRBJ2-3; d_call: TRBD2; cdr3_nt: TGTGCCAGCAGCCAAGAGAAGGCTAGCGGGAACACAGATACGCAGTATTTT; cdr3_aa: CASSQEKASGNTDTQYF
v_call: TRBV5-1; clone_size: NA; cdr3_length: 15; j_call: TRBJ2-7; d_call: TRBD2; cdr3_nt: TGCGCCAGCAGCTACGGTAGCGGGTCAACCTACGAGCAGTACTTC; cdr3_aa: CASSYGSGSTYEQYF
v_call: TRBV5-1; clone_size: NA; cdr3_length: 16; j_call: TRBJ2-7; d_call: NA; cdr3_nt: TGCGCCAGCAGCTTGGACCTTGCCGGCGTAGGGTACGAGCAGTACTTC; cdr3_aa: CASSLDLAGVGYEQYF
v_call: TRBV19; clone_size: NA; cdr3_length: 14; j_call: TRBJ2-7; d_call: NA; cdr3_nt: TGTGCCAGTAGATCCGGCAGGGACTCCTACGAGCAGTACTTC; cdr3_aa: CASRSGRDSYEQYF
v_call: TRBV7-9; clone_size: NA; cdr3_length: 15; j_call: TRBJ1-1; d_call: NA; cdr3_nt: TGTGCCAGCAGCTTTGTATCGGGGGCAGGTACTGAAGCTTTCTTT; cdr3_aa: CASSFVSGAGTEAFF
v_call: TRBV6-5; clone_size: NA; cdr3_length: 14; j_call: TRBJ1-6; d_call: NA; cdr3_nt: TGTGCCAGCAGTAGCCGGGACGCGTATTCACCCCTCCACTTT; cdr3_aa: CASSSRDAYSPLHF
v_call: TRBV7-2; clone_size: NA; cdr3_length: 15; j_call: TRBJ2-7; d_call: TRBD2; cdr3_nt: TGTGCCAGCAGCTTAGTAGCGGGGGGGACCTACGAGCAGTACTTC; cdr3_aa: CASSLVAGGTYEQYF
v_call: TRBV18; clone_size: NA; cdr3_length: 13; j_call: TRBJ1-1; d_call: NA; cdr3_nt: TGTGCCAGCTCACCCCCGGGTGTAAATGAAGCTTTCTTT; cdr3_aa: CASSPPGVNEAFF
v_call: TRBV28; clone_size: NA; cdr3_length: 18; j_call: TRBJ2-3; d_call: NA; cdr3_nt: TGTGCCAGCAGTTCCATTTCCCGACTAGTCCTTATCACAGATACGCAGTATTTT; cdr3_aa: CASSSISRLVLITDTQYF
v_call: TRBV10-2; clone_size: NA; cdr3_length: 16; j_call: TRBJ1-2; d_call: TRBD1; cdr3_nt: TGCGCCAGCAGTGAGGAAGGACAGGGTTATGTCTATGGCTACACCTTC; cdr3_aa: CASSEEGQGYVYGYTF
v_call: TRBV7-9; clone_size: NA; cdr3_length: 17; j_call: TRBJ2-2; d_call: NA; cdr3_nt: TGTGCCAGCAGCCACCGACCCGGCGCGACCGGCACCGGGGAGCTGTTTTTT; cdr3_aa: CASSHRPGATGTGELFF
v_call: TRBV28; clone_size: NA; cdr3_length: 15; j_call: TRBJ1-4; d_call: NA; cdr3_nt: TGTGCCAGCAGCGACCCAGGGACGGCGGGTGAAAAACTGTTTTTT; cdr3_aa: CASSDPGTAGEKLFF
v_call: TRBV5-6; clone_size: NA; cdr3_length: 14; j_call: TRBJ2-2; d_call: NA; cdr3_nt: TGTGCCAGCAGCTTCAGAGCGAACACCGGGGAGCTGTTTTTT; cdr3_aa: CASSFRANTGELFF
v_call: TRBV9; clone_size: NA; cdr3_length: 15; j_call: TRBJ2-1; d_call: NA; cdr3_nt: TGTGCCAGCTCCAGTTCACCCAGTACCCTCGATGAGCAGTTCTTC; cdr3_aa: CASSSSPSTLDEQFF
v_call: TRBV24-1; clone_size: NA; cdr3_length: 17; j_call: TRBJ1-3; d_call: TRBD1; cdr3_nt: TGTGCCACCAGTGACCCTGGACAGGGACCTTCTGGAAACACCATATATTTT; cdr3_aa: CATSDPGQGPSGNTIYF
v_call: TRBV9; clone_size: NA; cdr3_length: 15; j_call: TRBJ2-5; d_call: TRBD2; cdr3_nt: TGTGCCAGCAGCGTTTCTAGCGGGATGGTAGAGACCCAGTACTTC; cdr3_aa: CASSVSSGMVETQYF
v_call: TRBV3-1/TRBV3-2; clone_size: NA; cdr3_length: 16; j_call: TRBJ2-5; d_call: NA; cdr3_nt: TGTGCCAGCAGCCCGGGGCCCCTGAACGCACAAGAGACCCAGTACTTC; cdr3_aa: CASSPGPLNAQETQYF
v_call: TRBV2; clone_size: once; cdr3_length: 16; j_call: TRBJ2-5; d_call: TRBD2; cdr3_nt: TGTGCCAGCAGTGATGGTAGCGGGGGGCGACAAGAGACCCAGTACTTC; cdr3_aa: CASSDGSGGRQETQYF
v_call: TRBV19; clone_size: NA; cdr3_length: 13; j_call: TRBJ2-7; d_call: NA; cdr3_nt: TGTGCCAGTAGTATGAAGCAGGGCTACGAGCAGTACTTC; cdr3_aa: CASSMKQGYEQYF
v_call: TRBV28; clone_size: NA; cdr3_length: 15; j_call: TRBJ2-2; d_call: NA; cdr3_nt: TGTGCCAGCAGTCACTGGGGGCCGGACACCGGGGAGCTGTTTTTT; cdr3_aa: CASSHWGPDTGELFF
v_call: TRBV5-4; clone_size: once; cdr3_length: 16; j_call: TRBJ1-3; d_call: TRBD1; cdr3_nt: TGTGCCAGCAGCCCCGGGACAGGCGCCACTGGAAACACCATATATTTT; cdr3_aa: CASSPGTGATGNTIYF
v_call: TRBV11-2; clone_size: NA; cdr3_length: 13; j_call: TRBJ1-1; d_call: NA; cdr3_nt: TGTGCCAGCAGCTCCAACATGGGGGGGATATCTTTCTTT; cdr3_aa: CASSSNMGGISFF
v_call: TRBV2; clone_size: NA; cdr3_length: 16; j_call: TRBJ2-5; d_call: NA; cdr3_nt: TGTGCCAGCAGTTACGGAGTGGGATCCTTTCAAGAGACCCAGTACTTC; cdr3_aa: CASSYGVGSFQETQYF